This T cell receptor (beta chain) was retrieved from a study of memory CD4+ T cells and cytomegalovirus serostatus. Single viable CD3+CD4+CD8-CD45RO+ cells were sorted as the memory CD4+ T cells. Total CD4+ T cells were enriched by CD4 positive selection. How the authors handled the data: Out-of-frame sequences were removed, leaving 2,204,828 distinct TCRbeta sequences. Some clones are missing from TCRdb's copy, which holds only in-frame ones; the method was immunoSEQ multiplex PCR. From that table come the V and J calls and clone size; the DNA was used to work out D and trimming. This table holds 75,000 to 95,000 clones, 80% found once. Germline-derived CDR1 and CDR2 are LNHDA and SQIVND (reference sequence). The CDR3 loop spans 16 amino acids. Germline trimming cut 5 bases from V and 5 bases from J; bases unmatched to any gene: 12. This clone was detected a few times.

The V call is TRBV19, the J call TRBJ1-5; TRBD1 agrees at 7 bases. The sample comprised memory CD4+ T cells from blood. The receptor was derived from an adult in good health and CMV-seronegative. The CDR3 is CASSGRRGTVDQPQHF. DNA of the CDR3: TGTGCCAGTAGTGGACGCAGGGGGACAGTCGATCAGCCCCAGCATTTT.